Listed here are 32 T cell receptor beta chains from one sample, sequenced in a study of T cell responses to AZD1222 COVID-19 vaccine. Method: immunoSEQ multiplex PCR; TCRdb's copy keeps in-frame clones and lacks some. Found here are approximately 150,000 clones, 88% of them singletons; the top ten hold 3% to 3.5%. The material sequenced was peripheral blood, taken on day 0 of MenACWY control vaccination. The source of these receptors is an adult in good health.

V is TRBV19 and J is TRBJ2-1; 12 bases agree with TRBD1. The CDR3 consists of 16 residues. Germline V gene data show CDR1 as LNHDA and CDR2 as SQIVND (reference sequence). V shed 0 bases and J 10 bases; nucleotides not matched to a gene: 7. The chain's CDR3 is CASSIETGTGGVEQFF. CDR3 in DNA: TGTGCCAGTAGTATAGAAACCGGGACAGGGGGCGTGGAGCAGTTCTTC. The full variable domain, rest sourced from reference TRBV19 and TRBJ2-1, is DGGITQSPKYLFRKEGQNVTLSCEQNLNHDAMYWYRQDPGQGLRLIYYSQIVNDFQKGDIAEGYSVSREKKESFPLTVTSAQKNPTAFYLCASSIETGTGGVEQFFGPGTRLTVL.

V gene TRBV7-3 combines with J gene TRBJ2-5; D remains unclear. V was shortened by 2 bases and J by 5 bases, with 18 bases between the two germline ends. The CDR3 spans 16 residues. The germline gives CDR1 SGHTA, CDR2 FQGTGA. In nucleotides, the CDR3 is TGTGCCAGCAGCTTAGGGCGGTCCACGGAGCTCGAGACCCAGTACTTC. Residues: CASSLGRSTELETQYF. The whole variable domain, remainder taken from reference TRBV7-3 and TRBJ2-5, is GAGVSQTPSNKVTEKGKYVELRCDPISGHTALYWYRQSLGQGPEFLIYFQGTGAADDSGLPNDRFFAVRPEGSVSTLKIQRTERGDSAVYLCASSLGRSTELETQYFGPGTRLLVL.

This clone was observed a single time. The chain links TRBV27 to TRBJ1-2; 10 bases are shared with TRBD1. Looked up from germline, CDR1 is MNHEY and CDR2 is SMNVEV (reference sequence). V was pared by 4 bases and J by 6 bases, with 5 bases of the junction left unmatched. This CDR3 has 14 residues. The CDR3, as DNA: TGTGCCAGCAGTTATACCGGGACAGGGGATGGCTACACCTTC. Translation: CASSYTGTGDGYTF.

The chain uses TRBV28 and TRBJ2-1, with 9 bases aligning to TRBD2. CDR3 length: 16 amino acids. Per the germline V gene, CDR1 is MDHEN and CDR2 is SYDVKM. Trimming removed 5 bases from V and 6 bases from J; junction bases left unmatched: 11. The CDR3: CASSTPLAGGLNEQFF. CDR3 nucleotide sequence: TGTGCCAGCAGTACCCCCTTGGCGGGAGGGCTCAATGAGCAGTTCTTC.

This sequence joins TRBV10-3 and TRBJ1-3; no firm D call. V gave up 6 bases and J gave up 2 bases, with 2 bases separating them. CDR3 length: 11 residues. Germline V gene lookup returns CDR1 ENHRY and CDR2 SYGVKD. The DNA of the CDR3 is TGTGCCATCAGAACTGGAAACACCATATATTTT. It yields the protein CAIRTGNTIYF.

The CDR3 nucleotides read TGTGCCAGCACCAATAGGCGGACAGGGGGCACTGAAGCTTTCTTT. Translation: CASTNRRTGGTEAFF. The chain is built from TRBV6-5 and TRBJ1-1; TRBD1 agrees at 10 bases. This CDR3 contains 15 residues. The germline CDR1 and CDR2 sequences are MNHEY and SVGAGI. V dropped 7 bases and J dropped 4; count of bases not matched to a gene: 9.

The rearrangement joins TRBV7-9 to TRBJ1-3; perhaps TRBD1 as D (6 bases). The CDR3 sequence is 14 residues long. Germline lookup yields CDR1 SEHNR and CDR2 FQNEAQ (reference sequence). The V gene lost 1 base and the J gene lost 2 bases, with 6 bases spanning the gap. CDR3 sequence: CASSLGGPGNTIYF. The CDR3 nucleotides are TGTGCCAGCAGCTTAGGGGGGCCTGGAAACACCATATATTTT.

This clone was observed a few times. The J gene is TRBJ2-3, the V gene TRBV18, with D perhaps TRBD1 or TRBD2 (5 bases each). The germline CDR1 and CDR2 sequences are KGHSH and LQKENI. The V end lost 3 bases, the J end lost 4 bases, and 14 bases lay between the germline ends. CDR3 length equals 15 residues. Here the CDR3 DNA reads TGTGCCAGCTCACCTACAGGAGGTAGCTCAGATACGCAGTATTTT. Translated: CASSPTGGSSDTQYF.

The chain couples TRBV7-2 to TRBJ2-1; no firm D call. The CDR3 runs to 11 residues. The germline V gene has CDR1 SGHTA and CDR2 FQGNSA. Trimming stripped 5 bases from V and 10 bases from J, with 9 bases between. The CDR3 nucleotides read TGTGCCAGCAGCCAAGGACGGGAGCAGTTCTTC. Encoded protein: CASSQGREQFF.

The rearrangement joins TRBV7-2 to TRBJ1-6, with D uncertain. Germline V gene lookup returns CDR1 SGHTA and CDR2 FQGNSA. Trimming removed 2 bases from V and 4 bases from J, with 12 bases in between. The CDR3 has 16 residues. The CDR3 here is CASSLYLGQYNSPLHF. The CDR3 region has the DNA TGTGCCAGCAGCTTATATCTTGGGCAGTATAATTCACCCCTCCACTTT.

V gene TRBV28 combines with J gene TRBJ2-7; 10 positions match TRBD2. V was pared by 9 bases and J by 2 bases, with 10 bases of the junction left unmatched. This CDR3 is 15 amino acids long. The germline gives CDR1 MDHEN, CDR2 SYDVKM. The CDR3 loop reads CASIAGGHPTYEQYF. CDR3 in DNA: TGTGCCAGTATAGCGGGAGGACACCCCACCTACGAGCAGTACTTC.

The rearrangement links TRBV7-2 to TRBJ1-1, with 11 bases fitting TRBD1. The J segment lost 2 bases and the V segment lost 5 bases, leaving 4 bases of the junction unmatched. This CDR3 has 15 residues. Germline lookup yields CDR1 SGHTA and CDR2 FQGNSA. The CDR3 DNA follows: TGTGCCAGCAGCGGACAGGGGGCAGAAAACACTGAAGCTTTCTTT. It codes for CASSGQGAENTEAFF.

The chain combines TRBV7-9 with TRBJ1-1; 7 bases fit TRBD1. V lost 4 bases and J lost 5; bases outside the gene matches: 16. The CDR3 consists of 17 residues. Germline V gene lookup returns CDR1 SEHNR and CDR2 FQNEAQ (reference sequence). The CDR3 coding sequence is TGTGCCAGCAGCTGGCTCTTAACTAGGGGGCTGATTACTGAAGCTTTCTTT. This gives the protein CASSWLLTRGLITEAFF.

The rearrangement joins TRBV3-1 (or the pseudogene TRBV3-2) to TRBJ1-1; 7 bases line up with TRBD1. The V and J ends lost 2 bases and 7 bases, in that order; junction bases with no gene match: 10. This CDR3 is built from 15 residues. CDR1 and CDR2 (germline): LGHDT, YNNKEL (reference sequence). The CDR3 sequence is CASSQFSGGEVEAFF. DNA for the CDR3: TGTGCCAGCAGCCAATTCTCAGGGGGTGAAGTTGAAGCTTTCTTT.

V is TRBV27 and J is TRBJ1-1; TRBD1 might be the D (5 bases). Trimming left V 3 bases short and J 6 bases short, with 14 bases between. The CDR3 extends over 14 amino acids. Germline loops: CDR1 MNHEY, CDR2 SMNVEV (reference sequence). CDR3 bases: TGTGCCAGCAGTTTTCTCCTCGGGGCCGCTGAAGCTTTCTTT. Residues: CASSFLLGAAEAFF.

The chain is built from TRBV7-3 and TRBJ2-2; the D gene could be TRBD1 or TRBD2 (6 bases each). Deletions cut 5 bases from V and 4 bases from J, with 17 bases between. This CDR3 is built from 16 residues. From germline, CDR1 is SGHTA and CDR2 FQGTGA. The CDR3 nucleotides are TGTGCCAGCAGCCCCAATCACGGGGGCGGCACCGGGGAGCTGTTTTTT. Protein product: CASSPNHGGGTGELFF.

V is TRBV11-2 and J is TRBJ2-7; D is possibly TRBD1 (6 bases). The germline CDR1 and CDR2 sequences are SGHAT and FQNNGV. This CDR3 has 16 amino acids. V was trimmed by 0 bases and J by 3 bases, leaving 15 bases between them. The CDR3 region is CASSLDRAGAVYEQYF. CDR3 in DNA: TGTGCCAGCAGCTTAGATCGGGCAGGGGCCGTCTACGAGCAGTACTTC.

J is TRBJ1-2 and V is TRBV6-6; D gene ambiguous. Germline V lookup: CDR1 MNHNY, CDR2 SVGAGI (reference sequence). Trimming left V 2 bases short and J 7 bases short, with 17 bases between. This CDR3 is built from 15 residues. The CDR3 spells CASSYQSDRAAGYTF. CDR3 DNA: TGTGCCAGCAGTTACCAGTCGGACCGGGCAGCTGGCTACACCTTC.

The chain uses TRBV6-6 and TRBJ1-1; 11 bases align to TRBD1. The CDR3 totals 15 residues. V dropped 4 bases and J dropped 4; count of bases not matched to a gene: 5. Germline V gene lookup returns CDR1 MNHNY and CDR2 SVGAGI (reference sequence). CDR3 nucleotide sequence: TGTGCCAGCAGTTCCCCCGGGACAGGGGGCACTGAAGCTTTCTTT. Translation gives CASSSPGTGGTEAFF.

The chain links TRBV5-1 to TRBJ2-7; D is possibly TRBD1 or TRBD2 (5 bases each). Germline assignment: CDR1 SGHRS and CDR2 YFSETQ. The CDR3 has 16 amino acids. Trimming removed 4 bases at V and 0 bases at J, with 17 bases between. Written as DNA, the CDR3 is TGCGCCAGCAGCCCGAACCCGGGGCCCAGCTCCTACGAGCAGTACTTC. It translates to CASSPNPGPSSYEQYF.

V is TRBV3-1 (or the pseudogene TRBV3-2) and J is TRBJ1-1, with D uncertain. CDR3 length equals 13 residues. Germline CDR1 is LGHDT and CDR2 is YNNKEL (reference sequence). The germline V and J ends were trimmed by 4 bases and 6 bases, with 12 bases remaining between them. The CDR3 DNA reads TGTGCCAGCAGCCCCTTTAGTTTGGCTGAAGCTTTCTTT. Protein: CASSPFSLAEAFF.

This chain links TRBV5-1 with TRBJ1-5, with a weak D call TRBD1 (5 bases). The CDR3 runs 13 residues. V lost 2 bases and J lost 5, with 8 bases in between. Germline V gene lookup returns CDR1 SGHRS and CDR2 YFSETQ. CDR3 nucleotides: TGCGCCAGCAGCTTATTGGGGGATCAGCCCCAGCATTTT. Protein product: CASSLLGDQPQHF.

The chain couples TRBV27 to TRBJ2-1, with D possibly being TRBD2 (7 bases). This CDR3 has 17 amino acids. The germline V gene encodes CDR1 MNHEY and CDR2 SMNVEV (reference sequence). Trimming took off 1 base at V and 1 base at J, with 14 bases between the two ends. The CDR3 nucleotides are TGTGCCAGCAGTTTATGGGCAGGGAGGGGGTCCTACAATGAGCAGTTCTTC. Protein: CASSLWAGRGSYNEQFF.

V gene TRBV29-1 combines with J gene TRBJ2-3; the D call may be TRBD1 or TRBD2 (5 bases each). The germline CDR1 and CDR2 sequences are SQVTM and ANQGSEA. The ends were cut back, 6 bases at V and 2 bases at J, with 12 bases in the middle. This CDR3 is 13 amino acids long. In nucleotides, the CDR3 is TGCAGCGTGAGGGGCACAGCCACAGATACGCAGTATTTT. Amino acids: CSVRGTATDTQYF.

The J gene is TRBJ2-3, the V gene TRBV24-1; D is possibly TRBD1 (6 bases). The CDR3 sequence is 17 residues long. The germline gives CDR1 KGHDR, CDR2 SFDVKD. The germline V and J ends were trimmed by 4 bases and 2 bases, with 18 bases remaining between them. CDR3 protein: CATSDAGASEFTDTQYF. Here the CDR3 DNA reads TGTGCCACCAGTGACGCAGGGGCGTCGGAGTTCACAGATACGCAGTATTTT.

Concerning this clone itself: The same CDR3 can be traced to other DNA sequences in this sample. The chain employs TRBV5-6 and TRBJ1-6; a possible D gene is TRBD1 (5 bases). The length of the CDR3 is 14 residues. V was shortened by 0 bases and J by 13 bases, with 14 bases between the two germline ends. Germline loops: CDR1 SGHDT, CDR2 YYEEEE. The CDR3 DNA sequence: TGTGCCAGCAGCTTGGGACAGACGAACAGTCCCCTCCACTTT. Translation gives CASSLGQTNSPLHF.

This clone was detected only a few times. The rearrangement links TRBV7-6 to TRBJ1-1; D ambiguous. This CDR3 contains 15 residues. Germline V gene lookup returns CDR1 SGHVS and CDR2 FNYEAQ. Trimming took 5 bases from V and 1 from J, leaving 14 bases between them. This chain's CDR3 is CASSQDRSGNTEAFF. The CDR3 region has the DNA TGTGCCAGCAGCCAGGACCGGTCCGGGAACACTGAAGCTTTCTTT. The full variable domain, with the rest looked up from reference TRBV7-6 and TRBJ1-1, is GAGVSQSPRYKVTKRGQDVALRCDPISGHVSLYWYRQALGQGPEFLTYFNYEAQQDKSGLPNDRFSAERPEGSISTLTIQRTEQRDSAMYRCASSQDRSGNTEAFFGQGTRLTVV.

The chain recombines TRBV28 with TRBJ2-3, with TRBD2 matching over 7 bases. CDR1 and CDR2 from the germline V gene are MDHEN and SYDVKM. The CDR3 covers 14 residues. V shed 2 bases and J 4 bases; nucleotides not matched to a gene: 3. The CDR3 nucleotides are TGTGCCAGCAGTTTAGGCGGGAGAGCAGATACGCAGTATTTT. Its protein is CASSLGGRADTQYF.

The chain recombines TRBV6-6 with TRBJ1-1; tentatively, D is TRBD1 (5 bases). Trimming left V 8 bases short and J 1 base short, with 11 bases between. The CDR3 runs to 13 residues. Germline CDR1 and CDR2: MNHNY and SVGAGI (reference sequence). DNA of the CDR3: TGTGCCAGCCAAATGAGGGGGAACACTGAAGCTTTCTTT. Its protein product is CASQMRGNTEAFF.

This chain links TRBV5-1 with TRBJ1-6; D is possibly TRBD1 (6 bases). The CDR3 consists of 14 residues. Germline CDR1 is SGHRS and CDR2 is YFSETQ. Trimming took off 0 bases at V and 9 bases at J, with 10 bases between the two ends. The CDR3 reads CASSLDGQTSPLHF. The DNA for the CDR3 is TGCGCCAGCAGCTTGGACGGACAGACTTCACCCCTCCACTTT.

The chain joins TRBV5-1 to TRBJ2-6; D gene ambiguous. V was cut by 4 bases and J by 0 bases, with 8 bases left in between. The CDR3 length is 15 residues. Germline V lookup: CDR1 SGHRS, CDR2 YFSETQ. This CDR3 reads CASSVDPSGANVLTF. CDR3 DNA sequence: TGCGCCAGCAGCGTCGACCCCTCTGGGGCCAACGTCCTGACTTTC.

V is TRBV24-1 and J is TRBJ2-7, with 11 bases identical to TRBD2. There are 15 residues in the CDR3. V lost 2 bases, J lost 3 bases, and 2 bases stayed unmatched. CDR1 is KGHDR, CDR2 SFDVKD, per germline. CDR3 DNA sequence: TGTGCCACCAGTGATTCCGGGACTAGCGGCTACGAGCAGTACTTC. Its protein is CATSDSGTSGYEQYF.